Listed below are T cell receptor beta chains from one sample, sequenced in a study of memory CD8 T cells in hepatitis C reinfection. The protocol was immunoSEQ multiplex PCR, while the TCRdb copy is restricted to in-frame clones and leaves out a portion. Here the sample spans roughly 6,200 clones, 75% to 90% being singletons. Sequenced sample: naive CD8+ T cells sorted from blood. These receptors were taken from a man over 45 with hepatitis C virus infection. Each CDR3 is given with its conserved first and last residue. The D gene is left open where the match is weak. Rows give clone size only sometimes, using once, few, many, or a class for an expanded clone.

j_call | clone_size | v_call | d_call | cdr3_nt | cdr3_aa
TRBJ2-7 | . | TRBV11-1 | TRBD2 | TGTGCCAGCAGCTTAGCGACTGACGGGAGGCTCCACGAGCAGTACTTC | CASSLATDGRLHEQYF
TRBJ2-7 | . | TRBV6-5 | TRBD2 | TGTGCCAGCAGTTACACTGTAGCGGGATTAGGCGAGCAGTACTTC | CASSYTVAGLGEQYF
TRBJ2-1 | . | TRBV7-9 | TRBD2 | TGTGCCAGCGCCGCGGGAGTGAACCCCTACAATGAGCAGTTCTTC | CASAAGVNPYNEQFF
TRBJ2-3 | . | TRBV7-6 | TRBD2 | TGTGCCAGCAGCTCCCCGGAGCGGGGTTCAGATACGCAGTATTTT | CASSSPERGSDTQYF
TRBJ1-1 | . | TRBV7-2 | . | TGTGCCAGCAGCTTAGTCCCTTCAGGGGACACTGAAGCTTTCTTT | CASSLVPSGDTEAFF
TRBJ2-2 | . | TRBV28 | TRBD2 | TGTGCCAGCAGCTCCCTGGTGGGGCGGGAGAGTCCCGGGGAGCTGTTTTTT | CASSSLVGRESPGELFF
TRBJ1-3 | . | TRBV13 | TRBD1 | TGTGCCAGCAGCACCAGGGGGCACGGAAACACCATATATTTT | CASSTRGHGNTIYF
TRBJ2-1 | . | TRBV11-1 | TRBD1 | TGTGCCAGCAGCTTAGCGGACAGGGGTAATGAGCAGTTCTTC | CASSLADRGNEQFF
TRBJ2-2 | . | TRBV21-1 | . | TGTGCCAGCAGCCCGGGCCGGGACAGGGACGATCCCGGGGAGCTGTTTTTT | CASSPGRDRDDPGELFF
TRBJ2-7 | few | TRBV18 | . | TGTGCCAGCTCACCACCTAGGTGGGAGTACGAGCAGTACTTC | CASSPPRWEYEQYF
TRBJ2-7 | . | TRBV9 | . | TGTGCCAGCAGCGTAGAAGGACGGGACACCGACGAGCAGTACTTC | CASSVEGRDTDEQYF
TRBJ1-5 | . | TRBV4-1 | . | TGCGCCAGCAGCCAGAAGGTGGGGGCCTCTCAGCCCCAGCATTTT | CASSQKVGASQPQHF
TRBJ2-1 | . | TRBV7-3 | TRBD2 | TGTGCCAGCAGCCCACTAGCGGGAGGTGGTATGGATGAGCAGTTCTTC | CASSPLAGGGMDEQFF
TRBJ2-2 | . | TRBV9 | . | TGTGCCAGCAACTCAAGGGGGTCGAACACCGGGGAGCTGTTTTTT | CASNSRGSNTGELFF
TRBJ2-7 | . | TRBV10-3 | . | TGTGCCATCGCCCGGGGGAGTCGCGACGAGCAGTACTTC | CAIARGSRDEQYF
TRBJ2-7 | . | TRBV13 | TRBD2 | TGTGCCAGCAGCTCGGGACTAGCGGGGGGGTACGAGCAGTACTTC | CASSSGLAGGYEQYF
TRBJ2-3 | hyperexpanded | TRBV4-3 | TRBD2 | TGCGCCAGCAGCCAGGGAGCGGGAGTGGATACGCAGTATTTT | CASSQGAGVDTQYF
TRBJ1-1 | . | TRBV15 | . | TGTGCCACCAGCGGGGGCCAAATGAACACTGAAGCTTTCTTT | CATSGGQMNTEAFF
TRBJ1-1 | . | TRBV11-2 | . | TGTGCCAGCAGCTTAGTTGGGGGCTACACTGAAGCTTTCTTT | CASSLVGGYTEAFF
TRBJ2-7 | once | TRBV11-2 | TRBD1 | TGTGCCAGCAGCTTAGCCCCAGGGGGCAACGAGCAGTACTTC | CASSLAPGGNEQYF
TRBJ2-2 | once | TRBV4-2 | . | TGTGCCAGCAGCGAGGACAAGGGGCACACCGGGGAGCTGTTTTTT | CASSEDKGHTGELFF
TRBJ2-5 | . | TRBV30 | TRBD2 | TGTGCCTGGGGACATACTAGCGACCAAGAGACCCAGTACTTC | CAWGHTSDQETQYF
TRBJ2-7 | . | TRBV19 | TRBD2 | TGTGCCAGTAGTAGTCCCGCTCCAGCGGGAGGATCCTACGAGCAGTACTTC | CASSSPAPAGGSYEQYF
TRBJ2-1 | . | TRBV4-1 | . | TGCGCCAGCAGCCTTATAGGGGGAGAGCAGTTCTTC | CASSLIGGEQFF
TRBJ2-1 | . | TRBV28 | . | TGTGCCAGCAGTCCCCTGACTATGAGCTCCTACAATGAGCAGTTCTTC | CASSPLTMSSYNEQFF
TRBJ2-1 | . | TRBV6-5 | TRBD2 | TGTGCCAGCAGTTACTCGGCGGGGGGCAATGAGCAGTTCTTC | CASSYSAGGNEQFF
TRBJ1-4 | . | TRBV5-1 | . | TGCGCCAGCAGCGACGGGACGGGGGGCAATAATGAAAAACTGTTTTTT | CASSDGTGGNNEKLFF
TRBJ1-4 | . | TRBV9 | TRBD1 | TGTGCCAGCAGCGCCGAGACAGGGGGGAATGAAAAACTGTTTTTT | CASSAETGGNEKLFF
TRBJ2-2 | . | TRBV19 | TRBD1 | TGTGCCAGTGGGGACAGGAACACCGGGGAGCTGTTTTTT | CASGDRNTGELFF
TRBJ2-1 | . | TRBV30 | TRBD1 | TGTGCCTGGAGTTGGGGGACAGGGGTATCAGGGGAGCAGTTCTTC | CAWSWGTGVSGEQFF
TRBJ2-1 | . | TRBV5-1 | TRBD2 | TGCGCCAGCAGCTTGGCCCCCCCCCGGGAGGGCCTAAAGCTTTACAATGAGCAGTTCTTC | CASSLAPPREGLKLYNEQFF
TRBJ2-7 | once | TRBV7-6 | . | TGTGCCAGCAGCTTAGCGGGAGAGAACGGAGGTGAGCAGTACTTC | CASSLAGENGGEQYF
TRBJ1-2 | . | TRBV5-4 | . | TGTGCCAGCAGCAAGGACAGCTACTATGGCTACACCTTC | CASSKDSYYGYTF
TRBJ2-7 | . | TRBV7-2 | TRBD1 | TGTGCCAGCAGCTTGGGACAGGGGGCTGCCCTCGAGCAGTACTTC | CASSLGQGAALEQYF
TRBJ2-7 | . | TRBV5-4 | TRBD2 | TGTGCCAGCAGCCTGACGACTAGCGCCTCCTACGAGCAGTACTTC | CASSLTTSASYEQYF
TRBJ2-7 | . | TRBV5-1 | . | TGCGCCAGCAGCGCGGACAGATACGAGCAGTACTTC | CASSADRYEQYF
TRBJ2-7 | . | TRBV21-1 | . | TGTGCCAGCAGCAAGTACCGGGGTGAGCCGGGAGTCTCCTACGAGCAGTACTTC | CASSKYRGEPGVSYEQYF
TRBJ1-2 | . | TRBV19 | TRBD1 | TGTGCCAGCATTGACAGGGGGCGTATTGACTATGGCTACACCTTC | CASIDRGRIDYGYTF
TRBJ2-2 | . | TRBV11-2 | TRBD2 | TGTGCCAGCAGCTTAGATCGATCTCCCACTAGCGGGAGTATGGCCGGGGAGCTGTTTTTT | CASSLDRSPTSGSMAGELFF
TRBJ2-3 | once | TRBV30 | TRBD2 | TGTGCGCTGGGACTAGCGGTAGATACGCAGTATTTT | CALGLAVDTQYF
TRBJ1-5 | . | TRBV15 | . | TGTGCCACCAGCAGGCGTGATAGCAATCAGCCCCAGCATTTT | CATSRRDSNQPQHF
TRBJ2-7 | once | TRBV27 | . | TGTGCCAGCAGCAACGGGGGGCGGTACGAGCAGTACTTC | CASSNGGRYEQYF
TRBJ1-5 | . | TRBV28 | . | TGTGCCAGCAGTCCGTGGAAGGAGGGTGGCAATCAGCCCCAGCATTTT | CASSPWKEGGNQPQHF
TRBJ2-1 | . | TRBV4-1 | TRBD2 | TGCGCCAGCGGGACTAGCGGGAATTGGGGCAATGAGCAGTTCTTC | CASGTSGNWGNEQFF
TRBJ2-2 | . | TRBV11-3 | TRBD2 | TGTGCCAGCAGCTTACTACCTAGCGGGAGCCCCACCACCGGGGAGCTGTTTTTT | CASSLLPSGSPTTGELFF
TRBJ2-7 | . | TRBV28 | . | TGTGCCAGCAGTTTATCCCCCGGACAGCCCAATACCTACGAGCAGTACTTC | CASSLSPGQPNTYEQYF
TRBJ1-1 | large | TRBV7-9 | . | TGTGCCAGCAGCAGCTGGACAGATATGAACACTGAAGCTTTCTTT | CASSSWTDMNTEAFF
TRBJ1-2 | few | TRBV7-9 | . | TGTGCCAGCAGCTCCTATGTATCCTATGGCTACACCTTC | CASSSYVSYGYTF
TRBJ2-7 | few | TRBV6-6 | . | TGTGCCAGCAGTTACTCCTCCACTGTAGCGGTTGAGCAGTACTTC | CASSYSSTVAVEQYF
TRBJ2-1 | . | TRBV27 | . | TGTGCCAGCAGTTTATCTGGGGCCGGGACTTACCTCAATGAGCAGTTCTTC | CASSLSGAGTYLNEQFF
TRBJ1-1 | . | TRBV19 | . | TGTGCCAGTACACAAGGGGGATCCCCTGAAGCTTTCTTT | CASTQGGSPEAFF
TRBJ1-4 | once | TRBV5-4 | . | TGTGCCAGCAGCCTCGGTGACAGAGCAACTAATGAAAAACTGTTTTTT | CASSLGDRATNEKLFF
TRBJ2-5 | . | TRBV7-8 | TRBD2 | TGTGCCAGCAGCTTATCCGGGACTAGCGGCCAAGAGACCCAGTACTTC | CASSLSGTSGQETQYF
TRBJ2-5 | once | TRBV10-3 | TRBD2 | TGTGCCATCAGTGAGTCCCTAGCGGACCTTGAAGAGACCCAGTACTTC | CAISESLADLEETQYF
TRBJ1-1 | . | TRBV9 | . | TGTGCCAGCAGAAAGTGGGAGTCCACTGAAGCTTTCTTT | CASRKWESTEAFF